These 14 T cell receptor beta chains came from one sample sequenced in a study of early T cells in non-severe SARS-CoV-2 infection. Each CDR3 protein is one row after TCRdb ran MiXCR on the 5' RACE reads. The sample lists tens of thousands of distinct CDR3 sequences; roughly 6% were seen once. Sequencing was performed on whole blood. All receptors derive from an adult who was a healthcare worker with PCR-confirmed SARS-CoV-2 infection or an uninfected control (not recorded which).

The V gene is TRBV3-1, the J gene TRBJ2-7; D gene unclear. The CDR3 consists of 15 residues. In germline, CDR1 is LGHDT, CDR2 YNNKEL (reference sequence). Trimming took off 2 bases at V and 3 bases at J, with 14 bases between the two ends. The DNA for the CDR3 is TGTGCCAGCAGCCAATCCCAAACTACGATCTACGAGCAGTACTTC. Its translation is CASSQSQTTIYEQYF.

In its sample, this clonotype was seen a few times. V and J are TRBV5-1 and TRBJ1-1; 7 bases match TRBD1. Germline CDR1 SGHRS, CDR2 YFSETQ. The CDR3 runs to 15 residues. J was trimmed by 5 bases and V by 2 bases; bases with no gene match: 9. The CDR3 region is CASSFGQAGGTEAFF. The CDR3 DNA reads TGCGCCAGCAGCTTTGGACAGGCCGGGGGGACTGAAGCTTTCTTT.

At least ten counts were recorded for this clonotype. A junction boundary mismatches the germline segment, possibly from a read error. The chain links TRBV11-2 to TRBJ1-6, with 7 bases matching TRBD1. Germline CDR1 reads SGHAT; CDR2 reads FQNNGV. This CDR3 is 15 amino acids long. The CDR3, as DNA: TGTGCCAGCAGCCCGAGGACAGGAGTTAATTCACCCCTCCATTTT. Protein sequence: CASSPRTGVNSPLHF.

The sample holds many counts of this clonotype. The chain employs TRBV6-5 and TRBJ2-3; 7 nucleotides agree with TRBD1. After removal of 2 bases from V and 5 bases from J, the junction contained 4 bases not matched to a gene. Germline lookup yields CDR1 MNHEY and CDR2 SVGAGI. The CDR3 extends over 14 amino acids. The CDR3 spells CASSYGQDVDTQYF. CDR3 nucleotide sequence: TGTGCCAGCAGTTACGGACAGGACGTAGATACGCAGTATTTT.

This clonotype was seen many times. The CDR3 sequence is CASSIQLAGAQETQYF. CDR3 coding DNA: TGTGCCAGTAGTATTCAGCTAGCGGGAGCCCAAGAGACCCAGTACTTC. This sequence joins TRBV19 and TRBJ2-5; 10 bases are shared with TRBD2. The CDR3 loop spans 16 amino acids. CDR1 and CDR2 (germline): LNHDA, SQIVND (reference sequence). The J segment lost 1 base and the V segment lost 3 bases, leaving 5 bases of the junction unmatched.

This clonotype was observed a few times. The chain recombines TRBV11-2 with TRBJ2-7; D tentatively reads TRBD1 or TRBD2 (5 bases each). Trimming removed 1 base from V and 2 bases from J, with 9 bases in between. The germline CDR1 and CDR2 sequences are SGHAT and FQNNGV. The CDR3 contains 14 residues. The CDR3 DNA sequence: TGTGCCAGCAGCTTAGTTAGGGGACCCTACGAGCAGTACTTC. This translates into CASSLVRGPYEQYF.

This clonotype was detected ten times or more. The J gene is TRBJ2-5, the V gene TRBV4-1, with 9 bases fitting TRBD1. V lost 0 bases, J lost 5 bases, and 19 bases stayed unmatched. Per germline, CDR1 MGHRA and CDR2 YSYEKL. The CDR3 extends over 20 amino acids. CDR3 nucleotides: TGCGCCAGCAGCCAAGAGGGGACAGGGCGGTTGGCTGGAACGGCCGAGACCCAGTACTTC. Protein sequence: CASSQEGTGRLAGTAETQYF.

This clonotype occurred many times. The chain is built from TRBV11-2 and TRBJ2-7; D is perhaps TRBD2 (6 bases). The length of the CDR3 is 15 residues. Germline CDR1 is SGHAT and CDR2 is FQNNGV. The V gene lost 7 bases and the J gene lost 1 base, with 17 bases spanning the gap. The DNA for the CDR3 is TGTGCCAGCACCCCTATGGGAGGAGTTTCCTACGAGCAGTACTTC. Translating gives CASTPMGGVSYEQYF.

This clonotype was counted ten times or more. The CDR3 reads CSAVGLPNQPQHF. In DNA, the CDR3 is TGCAGTGCGGTCGGACTCCCTAATCAGCCCCAGCATTTT. J is TRBJ1-5 and V is TRBV20-1; D uncertain. The CDR3 contains 13 residues. The V gene lost 6 bases and the J gene lost 4 bases, with 13 bases spanning the gap. Germline assignment: CDR1 DFQATT and CDR2 SNEGSKA (reference sequence).

This clonotype was seen many times. V is TRBV11-2 and J is TRBJ2-7, with D unclear. V lost 3 bases and J 2 bases, leaving 8 bases between the germline ends. This CDR3 is 13 amino acids long. Germline loops: CDR1 SGHAT, CDR2 FQNNGV. CDR3 sequence (DNA): TGTGCCAGCAGCTTCCCACCGACCTACGAGCAGTACTTC. It codes for CASSFPPTYEQYF.

This clonotype showed up many times. The V and J genes are TRBV12-3 or TRBV12-4 and TRBJ1-1, with 7 bases that match TRBD1. The CDR3 covers 14 residues. After removal of 6 bases from V and 5 bases from J, the junction contained 9 bases not matched to a gene. The CDR3 coding sequence is TGTGCCAGCAGCAAGACAGGGTTTAGGACTGAAGCTTTCTTT. It encodes CASSKTGFRTEAFF.

This clonotype has just a few counts. The chain has TRBV7-2 and TRBJ2-1; no clear D. The germline V gene has CDR1 SGHTA and CDR2 FQGNSA. Trimming cost V 5 bases and J 6 bases, with 17 bases left between them. The CDR3 loop spans 15 amino acids. As DNA, the CDR3 is TGTGCCAGCAGCCCCGGGCACCATCCGCGCAATGAGCAGTTCTTC. Protein product: CASSPGHHPRNEQFF.

This clonotype was observed many times. The gene calls are TRBV11-2 and TRBJ2-3; no reliable D call. CDR1 is SGHAT and CDR2 is FQNNGV in the germline V gene. Trimming pared 1 base from V and 4 bases from J, leaving 6 bases between. CDR3 length: 13 residues. The CDR3 nucleotides are TGTGCCAGCAGCTTAGGGTCGGCAGATACGCAGTATTTT. Translated: CASSLGSADTQYF. Using reference TRBV11-2 and TRBJ2-3 for the parts outside the CDR3, the full variable domain is EAGVAQSPRYKIIEKRQSVAFWCNPISGHATLYWYQQILGQGPKLLIQFQNNGVVDDSQLPKDRFSAERLKGVDSTLKIQPAKLEDSAVYLCASSLGSADTQYFGPGTRLTVL.

This clonotype was seen at least ten times. The chain has TRBV5-5 and TRBJ2-5; TRBD1 matches at 8 bases. Germline values: CDR1 SGHKS, CDR2 YYEKEE (reference sequence). V dropped 6 bases and J dropped 5; count of bases not matched to a gene: 6. CDR3 size: 13 residues. CDR3 amino acids: CASTQGALETQYF. The CDR3 coding sequence is TGTGCCAGCACCCAGGGGGCACTGGAGACCCAGTACTTC.